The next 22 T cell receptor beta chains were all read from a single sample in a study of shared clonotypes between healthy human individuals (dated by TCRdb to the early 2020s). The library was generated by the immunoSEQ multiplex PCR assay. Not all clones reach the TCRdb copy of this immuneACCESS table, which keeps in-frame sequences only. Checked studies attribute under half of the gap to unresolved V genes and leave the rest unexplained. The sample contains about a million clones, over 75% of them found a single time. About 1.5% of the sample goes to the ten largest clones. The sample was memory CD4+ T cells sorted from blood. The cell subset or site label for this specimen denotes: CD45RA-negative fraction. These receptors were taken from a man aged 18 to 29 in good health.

The CDR3 reads CASSYGRGEKLFF. CDR3 bases: TGTGCCAGCAGTTACGGTCGGGGTGAAAAACTGTTTTTT. The V and J genes are TRBV6-5 and TRBJ1-4; D is uncertain. Trimming took off 2 bases at V and 7 bases at J, with 8 bases between the two ends. Germline CDR1 and CDR2: MNHEY and SVGAGI. This CDR3 contains 13 residues.

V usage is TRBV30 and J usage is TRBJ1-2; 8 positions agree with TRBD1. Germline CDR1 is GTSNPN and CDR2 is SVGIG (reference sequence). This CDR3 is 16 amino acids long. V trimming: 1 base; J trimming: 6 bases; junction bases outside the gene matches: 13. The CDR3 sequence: CAWSAISGQGSHGYTF. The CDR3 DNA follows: TGTGCCTGGAGTGCAATCAGCGGACAGGGTAGTCATGGCTACACCTTC.

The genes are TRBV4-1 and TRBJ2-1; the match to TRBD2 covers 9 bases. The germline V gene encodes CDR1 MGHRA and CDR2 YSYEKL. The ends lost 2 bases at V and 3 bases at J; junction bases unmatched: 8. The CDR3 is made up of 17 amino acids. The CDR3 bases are TGCGCCAGCAGCCAACGAGAAGCGGGGGGCTTCTACAATGAGCAGTTCTTC. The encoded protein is CASSQREAGGFYNEQFF.

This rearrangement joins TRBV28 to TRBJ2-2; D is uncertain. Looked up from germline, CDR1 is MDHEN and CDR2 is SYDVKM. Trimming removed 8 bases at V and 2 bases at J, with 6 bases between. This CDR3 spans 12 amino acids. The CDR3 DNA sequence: TGTGCCAGCCCAGACAACACCGGGGAGCTGTTTTTT. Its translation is CASPDNTGELFF.

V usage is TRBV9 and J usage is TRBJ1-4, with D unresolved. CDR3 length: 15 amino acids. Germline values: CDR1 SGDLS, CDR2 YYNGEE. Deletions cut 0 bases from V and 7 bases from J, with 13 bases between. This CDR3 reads CASSVGTSLSEKLFF. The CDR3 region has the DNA TGTGCCAGCAGCGTAGGGACTTCCCTCAGTGAAAAACTGTTTTTT.

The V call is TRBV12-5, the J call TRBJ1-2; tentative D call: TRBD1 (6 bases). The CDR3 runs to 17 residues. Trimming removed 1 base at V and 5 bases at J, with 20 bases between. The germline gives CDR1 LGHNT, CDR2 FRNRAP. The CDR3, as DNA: TGTGCTAGTGGTTTGGAGAACAGGGTGATCATTTTTTATGGCTACACCTTC. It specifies CASGLENRVIIFYGYTF.

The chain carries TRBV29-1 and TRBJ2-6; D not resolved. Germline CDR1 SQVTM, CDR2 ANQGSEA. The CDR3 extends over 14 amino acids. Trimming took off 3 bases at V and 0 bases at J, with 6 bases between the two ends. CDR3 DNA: TGCAGCGTTGATTCGGTCTCTGGGGCCAACGTCCTGACTTTC. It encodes CSVDSVSGANVLTF.

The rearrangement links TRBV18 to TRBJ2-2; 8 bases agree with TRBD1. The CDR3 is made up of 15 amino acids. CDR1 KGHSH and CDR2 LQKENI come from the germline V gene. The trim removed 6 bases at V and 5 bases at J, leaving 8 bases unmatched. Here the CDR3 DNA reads TGTGCCAGCTCGTCGGGACAGGCCCCAACCGGGGAGCTGTTTTTT. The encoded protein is CASSSGQAPTGELFF.

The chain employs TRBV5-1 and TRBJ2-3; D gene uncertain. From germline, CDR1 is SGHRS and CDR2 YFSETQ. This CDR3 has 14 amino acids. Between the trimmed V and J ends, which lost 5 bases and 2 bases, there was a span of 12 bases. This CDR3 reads CASSLDKTTDTQYF. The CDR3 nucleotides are TGCGCCAGCAGTCTTGACAAAACCACAGATACGCAGTATTTT.

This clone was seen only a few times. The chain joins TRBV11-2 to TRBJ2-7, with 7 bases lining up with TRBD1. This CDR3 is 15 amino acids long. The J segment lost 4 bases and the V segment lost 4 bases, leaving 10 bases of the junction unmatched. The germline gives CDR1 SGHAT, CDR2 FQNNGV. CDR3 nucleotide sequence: TGTGCCAGCAGCTCCCTGAGGGGGCCCCTTTACGAGCAGTACTTC. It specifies CASSSLRGPLYEQYF.

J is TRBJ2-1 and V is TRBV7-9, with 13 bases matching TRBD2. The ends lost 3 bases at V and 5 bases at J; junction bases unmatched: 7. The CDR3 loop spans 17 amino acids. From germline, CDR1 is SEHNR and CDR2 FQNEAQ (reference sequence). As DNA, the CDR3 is TGTGCCAGCAGCTTGGGAACCGGGACTAGCGGGGACAATGAGCAGTTCTTC. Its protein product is CASSLGTGTSGDNEQFF.

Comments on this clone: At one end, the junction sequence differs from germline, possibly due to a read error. CDR3 coding DNA: TGTGCCAGCAGCAAAACGCCGGGACAGGGGTTCAGCATCTTT. Translation gives CASSKTPGQGFSIF. The V gene is TRBV6-5, the J gene TRBJ1-1; 10 bases agree with TRBD1. From germline, CDR1 is MNHEY and CDR2 SVGAGI. The CDR3 contains 14 residues.

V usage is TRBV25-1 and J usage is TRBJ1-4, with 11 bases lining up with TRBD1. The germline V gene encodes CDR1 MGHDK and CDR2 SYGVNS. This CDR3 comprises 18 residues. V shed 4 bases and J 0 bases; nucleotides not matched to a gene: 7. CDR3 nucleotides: TGTGCCAGCAGTGTCGGACAGGGGGCCACAACAACTAATGAAAAACTGTTTTTT. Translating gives CASSVGQGATTTNEKLFF.

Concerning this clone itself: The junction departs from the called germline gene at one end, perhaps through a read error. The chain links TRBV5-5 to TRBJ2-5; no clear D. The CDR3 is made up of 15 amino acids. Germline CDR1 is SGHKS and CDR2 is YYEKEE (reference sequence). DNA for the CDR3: TGTGCCAGCAGCTTGGTGCCTAGAGACCACGAGACCCAGTACTTC. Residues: CASSLVPRDHETQYF.

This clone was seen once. For the CDR3, the DNA is TGTGCCAGCAGCCATCCCAGGGGGCAGGACACCTTC. Protein product: CASSHPRGQDTF. J is TRBJ1-2 and V is TRBV6-1; 8 bases map to TRBD1. V was clipped by 6 bases and J by 12 bases; unmatched bases: 9. The CDR3 totals 12 residues. CDR1 is MNHNS, CDR2 SASEGT, per germline.

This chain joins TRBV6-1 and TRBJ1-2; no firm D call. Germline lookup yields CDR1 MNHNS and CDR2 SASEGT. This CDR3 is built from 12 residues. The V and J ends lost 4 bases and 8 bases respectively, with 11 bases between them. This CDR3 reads CASSARTHGYTF. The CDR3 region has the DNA TGTGCCAGCAGTGCCCGAACCCACGGCTACACCTTC.

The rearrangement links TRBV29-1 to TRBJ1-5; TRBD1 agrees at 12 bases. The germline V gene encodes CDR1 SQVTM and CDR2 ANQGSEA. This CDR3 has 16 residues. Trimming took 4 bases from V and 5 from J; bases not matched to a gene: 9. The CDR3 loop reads CSVGRDRGLGDQPQHF. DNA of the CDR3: TGCAGCGTTGGCCGGGACAGGGGGCTGGGGGATCAGCCCCAGCATTTT.

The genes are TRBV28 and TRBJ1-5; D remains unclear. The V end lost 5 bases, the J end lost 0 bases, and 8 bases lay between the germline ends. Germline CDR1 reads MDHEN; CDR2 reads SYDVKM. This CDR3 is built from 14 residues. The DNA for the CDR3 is TGTGCCAGCAGTCGACACCATAGCAATCAGCCCCAGCATTTT. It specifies CASSRHHSNQPQHF.

DNA of the CDR3: TGTGCCAGCACTTGGACTAGGGGAGAGACCCAGTACTTC. As protein: CASTWTRGETQYF. J is TRBJ2-5 and V is TRBV7-2; TRBD2 matches 7 bases. CDR1 is SGHTA, CDR2 FQGNSA, per germline. The CDR3 extends over 13 amino acids. V shed 7 bases, J shed 4 bases, and the junction held 6 bases outside the gene matches.

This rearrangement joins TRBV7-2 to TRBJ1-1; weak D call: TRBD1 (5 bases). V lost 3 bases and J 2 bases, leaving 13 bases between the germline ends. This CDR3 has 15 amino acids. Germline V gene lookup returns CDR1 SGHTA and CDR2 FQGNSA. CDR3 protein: CASSFLGTGNTEAFF. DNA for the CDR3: TGTGCCAGCAGCTTTCTCGGGACGGGAAACACTGAAGCTTTCTTT.

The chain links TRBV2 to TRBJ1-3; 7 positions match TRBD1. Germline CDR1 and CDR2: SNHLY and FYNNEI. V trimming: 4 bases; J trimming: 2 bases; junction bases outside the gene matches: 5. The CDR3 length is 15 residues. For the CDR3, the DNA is TGTGCCAGCAGTGGAAGACAGGGAACTGGAAACACCATATATTTT. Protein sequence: CASSGRQGTGNTIYF. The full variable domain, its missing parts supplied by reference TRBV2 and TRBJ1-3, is EPEVTQTPSHQVTQMGQEVILRCVPISNHLYFYWYRQILGQKVEFLVSFYNNEISEKSEIFDDQFSVERPDGSNFTLKIRSTKLEDSAMYFCASSGRQGTGNTIYFGEGSWLTVV.

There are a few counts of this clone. CDR3 nucleotides: TGTGCCAGCACGCGGGCTAGTCAGCCCCAGCATTTT. Translating it yields CASTRASQPQHF. The rearrangement uses TRBV6-6 and TRBJ1-5; D call uncertain. Germline V gene lookup returns CDR1 MNHNY and CDR2 SVGAGI (reference sequence). Trimming cost V 7 bases and J 6 bases, with 10 bases left between them. The CDR3 runs to 12 residues.